This TCR beta chain was retrieved from a study of T cell responses to AZD1222 COVID-19 vaccine. Study-level findings and limits: Females made up more of the donors, who were largely white British, and clonal diversity may have come out too low. Regions 160-218 and 743-854 dominated among vaccine-associated CD4 TCRs spanning spike. As reported, nearly half of all spike-specific TCRs target variant regions that are unmutated. Repertoires in all cases were sampled only once the peak T cell response had passed.

The CDR3 spans 15 residues. V lost 2 bases to trimming and J lost 1 base, with 9 bases between them. Germline CDR1 MNHEY, CDR2 SVGEGT. As for this clone: What it binds is not known.

Method: immunoSEQ multiplex PCR; TCRdb's copy keeps in-frame clones and lacks some. The sample yields some 130,000 clones, roughly 89% seen once. The source is an adult in good health. Sequences were derived from peripheral blood, sampled on day 0 of AZD1222 vaccination. This chain uses TRBV6-2 or TRBV6-3 with TRBJ2-1; the D gene is possibly TRBD2 (6 bases). CDR3 residues: CASSYAAGSYNEQFF. Written as DNA, the CDR3 is TGTGCCAGCAGTTACGCGGCGGGGTCCTACAATGAGCAGTTCTTC.